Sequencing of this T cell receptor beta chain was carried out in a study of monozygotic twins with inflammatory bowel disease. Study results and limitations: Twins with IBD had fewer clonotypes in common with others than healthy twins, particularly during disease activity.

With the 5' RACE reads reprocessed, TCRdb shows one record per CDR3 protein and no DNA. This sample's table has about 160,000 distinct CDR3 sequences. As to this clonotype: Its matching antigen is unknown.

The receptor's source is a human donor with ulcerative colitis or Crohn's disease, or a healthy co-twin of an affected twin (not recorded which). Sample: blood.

Here the CDR3 reads CASSSGPGGLDTQYF. V usage is TRBV2 and J usage is TRBJ2-3; the D call of TRBD2 rests on TCRdb alone, since no DNA is present to check it. The CDR3 extends over 15 amino acids. Germline-derived CDR1 and CDR2 are SNHLY and FYNNEI.